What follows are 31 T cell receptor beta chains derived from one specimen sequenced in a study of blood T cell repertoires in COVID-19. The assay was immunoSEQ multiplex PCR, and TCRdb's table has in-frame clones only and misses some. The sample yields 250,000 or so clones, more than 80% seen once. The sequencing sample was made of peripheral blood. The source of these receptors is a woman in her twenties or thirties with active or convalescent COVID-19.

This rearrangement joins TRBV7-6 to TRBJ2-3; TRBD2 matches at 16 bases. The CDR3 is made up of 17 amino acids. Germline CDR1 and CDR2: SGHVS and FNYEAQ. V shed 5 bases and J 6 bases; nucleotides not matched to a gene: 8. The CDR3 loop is CASSPTGTSGGADTQYF. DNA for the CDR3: TGTGCCAGCAGCCCGACCGGGACTAGCGGGGGGGCGGATACGCAGTATTTT.

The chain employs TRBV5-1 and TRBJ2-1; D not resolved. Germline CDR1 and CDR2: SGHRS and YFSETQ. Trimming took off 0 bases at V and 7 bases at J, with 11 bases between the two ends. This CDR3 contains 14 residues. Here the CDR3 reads CASSLDGRPNEQFF. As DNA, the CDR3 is TGCGCCAGCAGCTTGGACGGCAGGCCTAATGAGCAGTTCTTC.

This chain's CDR3 is CASSSSGLAGGQETQYF. CDR3 bases: TGCGCCAGCAGCTCCTCGGGACTAGCGGGGGGGCAGGAGACCCAGTACTTC. This chain joins TRBV5-1 and TRBJ2-5, with TRBD2 matching over 16 bases. The germline V gene has CDR1 SGHRS and CDR2 YFSETQ. This CDR3 has 17 residues. The junction had 7 bases not matched to a gene; V was cut back by 3 bases and J by 5 bases.

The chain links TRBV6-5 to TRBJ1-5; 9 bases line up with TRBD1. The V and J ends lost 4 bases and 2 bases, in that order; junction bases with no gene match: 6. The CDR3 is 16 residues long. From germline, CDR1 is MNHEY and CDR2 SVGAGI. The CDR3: CASSSEGQGGNQPQHF. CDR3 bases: TGTGCCAGCAGTTCCGAGGGACAGGGAGGCAATCAGCCCCAGCATTTT.

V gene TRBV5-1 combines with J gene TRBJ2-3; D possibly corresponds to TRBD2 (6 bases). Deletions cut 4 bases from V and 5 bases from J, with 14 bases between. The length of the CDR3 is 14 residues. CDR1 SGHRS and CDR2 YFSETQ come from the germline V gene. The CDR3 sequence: CASSIGGVGDTQYF. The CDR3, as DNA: TGCGCCAGCAGCATTGGAGGGGTCGGAGATACGCAGTATTTT.

The CDR3 reads CSVWGQGGNTIYF. In DNA, the CDR3 is TGCAGCGTTTGGGGGCAGGGCGGAAACACCATATATTTT. This sequence joins TRBV29-1 and TRBJ1-3; a possible D gene is TRBD1 (6 bases). Germline CDR1 SQVTM, CDR2 ANQGSEA. The CDR3 totals 13 residues. V shed 5 bases and J shed 4 bases, with 12 bases lying between them.

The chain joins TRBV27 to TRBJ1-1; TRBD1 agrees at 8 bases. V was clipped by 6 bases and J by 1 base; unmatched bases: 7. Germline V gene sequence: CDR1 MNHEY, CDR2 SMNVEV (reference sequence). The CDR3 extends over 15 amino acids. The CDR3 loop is CASRTLGTGNTEAFF. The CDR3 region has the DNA TGTGCCAGCAGAACCCTGGGGACAGGGAACACTGAAGCTTTCTTT.

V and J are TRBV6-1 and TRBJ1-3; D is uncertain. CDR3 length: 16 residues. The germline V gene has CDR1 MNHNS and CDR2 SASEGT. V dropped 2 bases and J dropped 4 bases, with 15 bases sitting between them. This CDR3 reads CASSEMVVTAGNTIYF. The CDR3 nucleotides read TGTGCCAGCAGTGAAATGGTGGTAACTGCCGGAAACACCATATATTTT.

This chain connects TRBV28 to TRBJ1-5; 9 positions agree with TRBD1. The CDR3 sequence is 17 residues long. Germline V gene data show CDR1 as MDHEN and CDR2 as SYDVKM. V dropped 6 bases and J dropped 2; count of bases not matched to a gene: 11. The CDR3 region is CASRDYDRGKGNQPQHF. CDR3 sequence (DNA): TGTGCCAGCAGAGACTACGACAGGGGGAAGGGCAATCAGCCCCAGCATTTT.

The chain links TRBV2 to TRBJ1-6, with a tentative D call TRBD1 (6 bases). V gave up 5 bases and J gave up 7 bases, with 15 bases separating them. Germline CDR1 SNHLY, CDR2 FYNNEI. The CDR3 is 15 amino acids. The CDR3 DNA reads TGTGCCAGCAGTCTACAGGGTCCGGGGAATTCACCCCTCCACTTT. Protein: CASSLQGPGNSPLHF.

DNA for the CDR3: TGTGCCAGCAGTTTGGGACAGGGGAGCTATGGCTACACCTTC. It yields the protein CASSLGQGSYGYTF. This sequence joins TRBV6-6 and TRBJ1-2; 10 bases are a match to TRBD1. In germline, CDR1 is MNHNY, CDR2 SVGAGI (reference sequence). V lost 4 bases, J lost 4 bases, and 3 bases stayed unmatched. The length of the CDR3 is 14 residues.

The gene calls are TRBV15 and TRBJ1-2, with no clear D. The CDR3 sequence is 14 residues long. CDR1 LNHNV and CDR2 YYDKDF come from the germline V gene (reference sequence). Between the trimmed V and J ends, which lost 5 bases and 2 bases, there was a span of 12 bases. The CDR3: CATSRELPNYGYTF. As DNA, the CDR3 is TGTGCCACCAGCCGGGAACTCCCCAACTATGGCTACACCTTC.

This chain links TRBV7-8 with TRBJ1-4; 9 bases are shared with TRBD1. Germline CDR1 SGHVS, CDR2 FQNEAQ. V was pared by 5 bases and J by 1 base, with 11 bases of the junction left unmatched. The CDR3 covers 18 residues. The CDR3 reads CASSLQGARTLTNEKLFF. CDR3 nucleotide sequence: TGTGCCAGCAGCCTACAGGGGGCTCGTACCTTAACTAATGAAAAACTGTTTTTT.

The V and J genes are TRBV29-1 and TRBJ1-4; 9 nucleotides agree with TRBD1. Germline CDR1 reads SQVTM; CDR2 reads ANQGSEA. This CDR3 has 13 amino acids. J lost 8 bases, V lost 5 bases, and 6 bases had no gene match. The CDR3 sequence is CSVTGGPREKLFF. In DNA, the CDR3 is TGCAGCGTTACAGGGGGCCCCCGGGAAAAACTGTTTTTT.

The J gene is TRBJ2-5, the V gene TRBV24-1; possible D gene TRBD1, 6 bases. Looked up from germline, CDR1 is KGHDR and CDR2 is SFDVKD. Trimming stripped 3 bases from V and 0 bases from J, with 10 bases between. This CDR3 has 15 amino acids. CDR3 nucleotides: TGTGCCACCAGTGATAGACAGGCGTACCAAGAGACCCAGTACTTC. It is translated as CATSDRQAYQETQYF.

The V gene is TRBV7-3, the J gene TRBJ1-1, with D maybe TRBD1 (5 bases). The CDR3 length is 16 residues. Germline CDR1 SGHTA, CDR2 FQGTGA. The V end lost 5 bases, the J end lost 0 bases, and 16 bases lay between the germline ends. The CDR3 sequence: CASSLRGNRMNTEAFF. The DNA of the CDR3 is TGTGCCAGCAGCCTCCGGGGGAATCGAATGAACACTGAAGCTTTCTTT.

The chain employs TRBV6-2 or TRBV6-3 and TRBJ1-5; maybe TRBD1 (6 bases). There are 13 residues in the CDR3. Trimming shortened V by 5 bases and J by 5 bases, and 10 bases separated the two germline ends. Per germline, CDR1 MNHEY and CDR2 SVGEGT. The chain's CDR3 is CASSRDNYQPQHF. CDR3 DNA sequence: TGTGCCAGCAGTCGGGACAACTATCAGCCCCAGCATTTT.

In DNA form, the CDR3 reads TGTGCCAGCTTTGTTGGCAAGACTTCAATGAACACTGAAGCTTTCTTT. It yields the protein CASFVGKTSMNTEAFF. V and J are TRBV7-3 and TRBJ1-1; no reliable D call. V was shortened by 8 bases and J by 0 bases, with 19 bases between the two germline ends. This CDR3 contains 16 residues. Germline V gives CDR1 SGHTA, CDR2 FQGTGA.

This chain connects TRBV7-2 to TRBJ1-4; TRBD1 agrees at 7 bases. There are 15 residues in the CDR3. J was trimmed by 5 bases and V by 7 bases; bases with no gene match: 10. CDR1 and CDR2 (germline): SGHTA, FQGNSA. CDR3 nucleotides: TGTGCCAGCACCAAACCGGGACAGAGGAATGAAAAACTGTTTTTT. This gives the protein CASTKPGQRNEKLFF.

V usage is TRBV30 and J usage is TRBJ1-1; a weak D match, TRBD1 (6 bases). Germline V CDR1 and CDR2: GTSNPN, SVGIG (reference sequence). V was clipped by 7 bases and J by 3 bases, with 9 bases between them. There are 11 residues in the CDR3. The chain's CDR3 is CAYRADTEAFF. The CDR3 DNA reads TGTGCCTACAGGGCTGACACTGAAGCTTTCTTT.

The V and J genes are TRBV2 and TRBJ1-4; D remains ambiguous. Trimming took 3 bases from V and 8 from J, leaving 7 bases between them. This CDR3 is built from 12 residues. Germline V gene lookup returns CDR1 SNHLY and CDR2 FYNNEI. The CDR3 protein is CASSELREKLFF. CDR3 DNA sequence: TGTGCCAGCAGTGAGTTGCGGGAAAAACTGTTTTTT.

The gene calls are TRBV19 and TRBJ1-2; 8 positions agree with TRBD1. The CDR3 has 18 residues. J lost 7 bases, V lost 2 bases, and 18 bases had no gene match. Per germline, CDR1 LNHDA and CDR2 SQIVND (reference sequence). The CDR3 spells CASSIRSGRGTGSLGYTF. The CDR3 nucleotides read TGTGCCAGTAGTATAAGGTCTGGTCGTGGGACAGGTTCTCTTGGCTACACCTTC.

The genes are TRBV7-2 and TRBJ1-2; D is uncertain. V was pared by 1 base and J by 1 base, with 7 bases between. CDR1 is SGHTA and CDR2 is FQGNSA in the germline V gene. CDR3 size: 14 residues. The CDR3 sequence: CASSLGGGNYGYTF. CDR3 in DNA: TGTGCCAGCAGCTTAGGTGGAGGTAACTATGGCTACACCTTC.

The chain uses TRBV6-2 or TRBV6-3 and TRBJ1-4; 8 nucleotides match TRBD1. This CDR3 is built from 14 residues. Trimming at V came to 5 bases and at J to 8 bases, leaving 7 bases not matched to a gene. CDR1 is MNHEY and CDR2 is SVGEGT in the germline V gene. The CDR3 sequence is CASSRQGLWEKLFF. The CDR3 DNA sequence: TGTGCCAGCAGTCGACAGGGGCTCTGGGAAAAACTGTTTTTT.

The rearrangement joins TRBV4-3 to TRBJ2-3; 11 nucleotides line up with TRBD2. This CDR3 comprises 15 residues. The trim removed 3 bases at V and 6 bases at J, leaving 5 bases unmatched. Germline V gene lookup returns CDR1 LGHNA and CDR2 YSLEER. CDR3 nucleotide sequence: TGCGCCAGCAGCCACACTAGCGGGGGCCCCGATACGCAGTATTTT. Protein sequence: CASSHTSGGPDTQYF.

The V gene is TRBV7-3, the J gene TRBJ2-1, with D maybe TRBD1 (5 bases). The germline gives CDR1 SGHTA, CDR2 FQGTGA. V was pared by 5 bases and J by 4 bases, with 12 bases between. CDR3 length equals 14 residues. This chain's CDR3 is CASSPGPGYNEQFF. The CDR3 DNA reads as TGTGCCAGCAGCCCCGGGCCAGGGTACAATGAGCAGTTCTTC.

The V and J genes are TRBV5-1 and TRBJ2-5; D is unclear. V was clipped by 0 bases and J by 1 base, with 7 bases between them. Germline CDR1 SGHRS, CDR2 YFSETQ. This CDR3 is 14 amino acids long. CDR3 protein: CASSLDAAQETQYF. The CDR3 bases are TGCGCCAGCAGCTTGGACGCGGCCCAAGAGACCCAGTACTTC.

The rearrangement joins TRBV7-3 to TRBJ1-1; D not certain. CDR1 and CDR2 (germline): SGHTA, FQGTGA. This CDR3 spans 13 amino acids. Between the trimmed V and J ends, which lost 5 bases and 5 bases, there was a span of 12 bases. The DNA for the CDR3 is TGTGCCAGCAGCACAACACCGGGGACTGAAGCTTTCTTT. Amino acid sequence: CASSTTPGTEAFF.

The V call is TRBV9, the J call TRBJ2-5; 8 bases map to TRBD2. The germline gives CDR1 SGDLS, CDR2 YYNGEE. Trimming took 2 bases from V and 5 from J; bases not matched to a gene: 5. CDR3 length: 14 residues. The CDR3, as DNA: TGTGCCAGCAGCGTCGGACTAGCTACTGAGACCCAGTACTTC. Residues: CASSVGLATETQYF.

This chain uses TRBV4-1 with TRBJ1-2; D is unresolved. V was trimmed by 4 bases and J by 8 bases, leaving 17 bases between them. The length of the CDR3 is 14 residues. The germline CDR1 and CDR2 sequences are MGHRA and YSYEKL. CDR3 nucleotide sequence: TGCGCCAGCAGCCCCGTGATAAGGGCGGGCGGCTACACCTTC. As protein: CASSPVIRAGGYTF.

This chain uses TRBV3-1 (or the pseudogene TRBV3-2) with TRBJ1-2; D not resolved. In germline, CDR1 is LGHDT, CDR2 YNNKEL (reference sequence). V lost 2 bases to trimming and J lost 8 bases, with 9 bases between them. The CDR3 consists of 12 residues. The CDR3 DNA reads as TGTGCCAGCAGCCAACCCTCAGGAGGCTACACCTTC. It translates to CASSQPSGGYTF.